Each of the 28 T cell receptor beta chains below was sequenced from the same sample in a study of blood T cell repertoires in COVID-19. Assay used: immunoSEQ multiplex PCR; TCRdb lists only in-frame clones, some missing. The sample includes fewer than 200,000 clones, roughly 79% of them seen just once. Sequencing used peripheral blood. Source of these receptors: a woman aged 70 to 79 with acute or convalescent COVID-19.

The chain combines TRBV27 with TRBJ2-1, with a possible D match to TRBD2 (6 bases). The ends were cut back, 5 bases at V and 7 bases at J, with 15 bases in the middle. The CDR3 extends over 14 amino acids. CDR1 and CDR2 (germline): MNHEY, SMNVEV (reference sequence). This CDR3 is CASSPAGPLNEQFF. Here the CDR3 DNA reads TGTGCCAGCAGTCCAGCGGGCCCTTTAAATGAGCAGTTCTTC.

This clone was found a few times. CDR3 in DNA: TGTGCCAGTAGTGTATCATCGGGGCCCCAGCATTTT. It specifies CASSVSSGPQHF. The genes are TRBV19 and TRBJ1-5, with D unresolved. The CDR3 loop spans 12 amino acids. Germline CDR1 reads LNHDA; CDR2 reads SQIVND (reference sequence). V gave up 5 bases and J gave up 9 bases, with 11 bases separating them.

The V call is TRBV15, the J call TRBJ2-1; tentative D call: TRBD2 (6 bases). Trimming shortened V by 3 bases and J by 9 bases, and 15 bases separated the two germline ends. The germline V gene encodes CDR1 LNHNV and CDR2 YYDKDF (reference sequence). The CDR3 is 14 residues long. CDR3 residues: CATSRAVVGGEQFF. In DNA, the CDR3 is TGTGCCACCAGCAGGGCCGTCGTGGGGGGTGAGCAGTTCTTC.

The chain couples TRBV10-3 to TRBJ1-5; a possible D gene is TRBD1 (5 bases). The CDR3 is 16 residues long. V was trimmed by 4 bases and J by 4 bases, leaving 17 bases between them. Per germline, CDR1 ENHRY and CDR2 SYGVKD. DNA of the CDR3: TGTGCCATCAGTGCCTCCGGGGGAGACTCAAATCAGCCCCAGCATTTT. Encoded protein: CAISASGGDSNQPQHF.

This chain connects TRBV5-4 to TRBJ2-2; 8 bases line up with TRBD1. The CDR3 runs 19 residues. The germline V gene encodes CDR1 SGHNT and CDR2 YYREEE (reference sequence). V dropped 4 bases and J dropped 3; count of bases not matched to a gene: 17. The CDR3 DNA sequence: TGTGCCAGCAGCCAAGGGACAGGCGACAGCGTTCGGGACACCGGGGAGCTGTTTTTT. Translation: CASSQGTGDSVRDTGELFF.

V usage is TRBV12-3 or TRBV12-4 and J usage is TRBJ1-1; D uncertain. The CDR3 spans 11 residues. V was pared by 6 bases and J by 3 bases, with 5 bases between. The CDR3 DNA is TGTGCCAGCAGGAGGGACACTGAAGCTTTCTTT. Translated: CASRRDTEAFF.

The chain uses TRBV2 and TRBJ1-2; no definite D call. The CDR3 runs to 12 residues. Germline V gene data show CDR1 as SNHLY and CDR2 as FYNNEI. V lost 3 bases and J 6 bases, leaving 8 bases between the germline ends. CDR3 nucleotides: TGTGCCAGCAGTGAGGGAGTTGATGGCTACACCTTC. Amino acids: CASSEGVDGYTF. The whole variable domain, remainder taken from reference TRBV2 and TRBJ1-2, is EPEVTQTPSHQVTQMGQEVILRCVPISNHLYFYWYRQILGQKVEFLVSFYNNEISEKSEIFDDQFSVERPDGSNFTLKIRSTKLEDSAMYFCASSEGVDGYTFGSGTRLTVV.

CDR3 in DNA: TGTGCCAGCACCCGAGGGAGGGGCACCGGGGAGCTGTTTTTT. Translating it yields CASTRGRGTGELFF. The V gene is TRBV6-5, the J gene TRBJ2-2; 7 bases agree with TRBD2. Per germline, CDR1 MNHEY and CDR2 SVGAGI. V was clipped by 7 bases and J by 4 bases; unmatched bases: 6. The CDR3 runs 14 residues.

This sequence joins TRBV5-1 and TRBJ2-7, with 8 bases matching TRBD2. J gave up 6 bases and V 4 bases, and 6 bases lay outside the gene matches. There are 13 residues in the CDR3. Germline assignment: CDR1 SGHRS and CDR2 YFSETQ. CDR3 in amino acids: CASSPGGPGEQYF. The DNA for the CDR3 is TGCGCCAGCAGCCCGGGAGGGCCCGGCGAGCAGTACTTC.

V and J are TRBV27 and TRBJ2-1, with D tentatively TRBD1 (6 bases). V lost 7 bases to trimming and J lost 2 bases, with 12 bases between them. CDR1 and CDR2 from the germline V gene are MNHEY and SMNVEV (reference sequence). The CDR3 has 14 residues. The CDR3 here is CASTPGGAYNEQFF. CDR3 nucleotides: TGTGCCAGCACCCCTGGGGGCGCCTACAATGAGCAGTTCTTC.

J is TRBJ2-7 and V is TRBV2; 8 positions agree with TRBD2. CDR1 and CDR2 (germline): SNHLY, FYNNEI. The ends lost 5 bases at V and 4 bases at J; junction bases unmatched: 4. The CDR3 covers 13 residues. CDR3: CASSSGRGYEQYF. CDR3 nucleotide sequence: TGTGCCAGCAGTAGCGGGAGAGGGTACGAGCAGTACTTC.

The V and J genes are TRBV27 and TRBJ1-4; TRBD1 matches 8 bases. The germline CDR1 and CDR2 sequences are MNHEY and SMNVEV (reference sequence). V shed 2 bases, J shed 7 bases, and the junction held 6 bases outside the gene matches. CDR3 size: 15 residues. This CDR3 reads CASSLEGQGGEKLFF. CDR3 bases: TGTGCCAGCAGTTTAGAAGGACAGGGAGGTGAAAAACTGTTTTTT.

The chain carries TRBV18 and TRBJ2-7, with a tentative D call TRBD1 (5 bases). The CDR3 is 15 residues long. V lost 4 bases, J lost 2 bases, and 15 bases lay in between. Germline CDR1 reads KGHSH; CDR2 reads LQKENI. For the CDR3, the DNA is TGTGCCAGCTCACTCCGAACGGCAGGGACCTACGAGCAGTACTTC. This sequence encodes CASSLRTAGTYEQYF.

The genes are TRBV3-1 (or the pseudogene TRBV3-2) and TRBJ2-1, with a possible D match to TRBD1 (6 bases). CDR1 and CDR2 (germline): LGHDT, YNNKEL (reference sequence). CDR3 length: 15 residues. Deletions cut 0 bases from V and 6 bases from J, with 12 bases between. The CDR3 coding sequence is TGTGCCAGCAGCCAAGATAGGAACAGGGTCAATGAGCAGTTCTTC. This gives the protein CASSQDRNRVNEQFF.

The chain links TRBV29-1 to TRBJ2-2, with D tentatively TRBD2 (7 bases). The CDR3 covers 15 residues. Germline lookup yields CDR1 SQVTM and CDR2 ANQGSEA. The V end was cut by 7 bases, the J end by 4 bases, with 19 bases between. The CDR3 DNA is TGCAGCGCCGATGGGGGGGGGCGGAGCACCGGGGAGCTGTTTTTT. Its translation: CSADGGGRSTGELFF.

The V gene is TRBV5-1, the J gene TRBJ1-5; TRBD1 might be the D (5 bases). Trimming cost V 0 bases and J 4 bases, with 11 bases left between them. Looked up from germline, CDR1 is SGHRS and CDR2 is YFSETQ. The CDR3 is 15 amino acids. The CDR3 DNA reads as TGCGCCAGCAGCTTGGAGGGGCTAAAAAATCAGCCCCAGCATTTT. The encoded protein is CASSLEGLKNQPQHF.

V is TRBV18 and J is TRBJ2-7; 9 positions agree with TRBD1. The CDR3 has 13 amino acids. Germline-derived CDR1 and CDR2 are KGHSH and LQKENI. After removal of 4 bases from V and 6 bases from J, the junction contained 4 bases not matched to a gene. CDR3 nucleotides: TGTGCCAGCTCACGGGACAGGGTGTCCGAGCAGTACTTC. Encoded protein: CASSRDRVSEQYF.

Only one count was recorded for this clone. V is TRBV9 and J is TRBJ2-1; 11 positions agree with TRBD2. Germline V gives CDR1 SGDLS, CDR2 YYNGEE. This CDR3 is built from 15 residues. After removal of 5 bases from V and 0 bases from J, the junction contained 1 base not matched to a gene. This CDR3 is CASSTSGSSYNEQFF. DNA for the CDR3: TGTGCCAGCAGTACTAGCGGGAGCTCCTACAATGAGCAGTTCTTC.

The chain carries TRBV5-6 and TRBJ2-6; D is perhaps TRBD1 (5 bases). Trimming pared 1 base from V and 0 bases from J, leaving 11 bases between. CDR1 and CDR2 from the germline V gene are SGHDT and YYEEEE. The CDR3 consists of 17 residues. DNA of the CDR3: TGTGCCAGCAGCTTGACAGGTTATTCCTCTGGGGCCAACGTCCTGACTTTC. Residues: CASSLTGYSSGANVLTF.

The chain employs TRBV5-1 and TRBJ2-3; maybe TRBD2 (5 bases). The CDR3 runs 15 residues. V gave up 0 bases and J gave up 5 bases, with 13 bases separating them. Germline loops: CDR1 SGHRS, CDR2 YFSETQ. This CDR3 is CASSLEASQEDTQYF. In DNA, the CDR3 is TGCGCCAGCAGCTTGGAGGCTAGCCAAGAAGATACGCAGTATTTT.

At least ten counts were recorded for this clone. V and J are TRBV6-5 and TRBJ2-1, with D uncertain. There are 15 residues in the CDR3. V lost 3 bases, J lost 3 bases, and 12 bases lay in between. CDR1 MNHEY and CDR2 SVGAGI come from the germline V gene. The CDR3 region is CASSYGALDYNEQFF. DNA for the CDR3: TGTGCCAGCAGTTATGGAGCGTTGGACTACAATGAGCAGTTCTTC.

The J gene is TRBJ2-3, the V gene TRBV5-1; possible D gene TRBD1, 5 bases. This CDR3 has 16 amino acids. Trimming removed 0 bases from V and 0 bases from J, with 11 bases in between. The germline V gene encodes CDR1 SGHRS and CDR2 YFSETQ. The CDR3 nucleotides read TGCGCCAGCAGCTTGGGATCAGGGTTGAGCACAGATACGCAGTATTTT. Translating it yields CASSLGSGLSTDTQYF.

The chain joins TRBV23-1 to TRBJ1-5, with 9 bases matching TRBD1. TRBV23-1 is marked as an open reading frame, function uncertain. The CDR3 is 18 amino acids. Trimming removed 3 bases from V and 2 bases from J; junction bases left unmatched: 11. CDR3 residues: CASSQRTGGEKGNQPQHF. The CDR3 DNA reads TGCGCCAGCAGTCAGCGAACAGGGGGCGAAAAGGGCAATCAGCCCCAGCATTTT.

The chain combines TRBV9 with TRBJ2-5; maybe TRBD2 (6 bases). Trimming removed 1 base from V and 4 bases from J, with 8 bases in between. Germline-derived CDR1 and CDR2 are SGDLS and YYNGEE. CDR3 length equals 13 residues. As DNA, the CDR3 is TGTGCCAGCAGCGTAATCGGGGGAGAGACCCAGTACTTC. As protein: CASSVIGGETQYF. Complete variable domain (other parts from reference TRBV9 and TRBJ2-5): DSGVTQTPKHLITATGQRVTLRCSPRSGDLSVYWYQQSLDQGLQFLIQYYNGEERAKGNILERFSAQQFPDLHSELNLSSLELGDSALYFCASSVIGGETQYFGPGTRLLVL.

This clone occurred once. This rearrangement joins TRBV5-1 to TRBJ1-2; 7 bases fit TRBD1. The trim removed 3 bases at V and 3 bases at J, leaving 5 bases unmatched. Germline assignment: CDR1 SGHRS and CDR2 YFSETQ. This CDR3 region has 14 residues. The CDR3 spells CASSSIGTDYGYTF. As DNA, the CDR3 is TGCGCCAGCAGCTCAATCGGGACAGACTATGGCTACACCTTC.

The chain carries TRBV19 and TRBJ1-1, with D unresolved. CDR1 and CDR2 from the germline V gene are LNHDA and SQIVND (reference sequence). V dropped 3 bases and J dropped 11 bases, with 13 bases sitting between them. The CDR3 is 12 residues long. The chain's CDR3 is CASSMIGGDAFF. CDR3 sequence (DNA): TGTGCCAGTAGTATGATCGGTGGAGATGCTTTCTTT.

The rearrangement uses TRBV5-1 and TRBJ1-1; 7 nucleotides agree with TRBD1. V trimming: 1 base; J trimming: 3 bases; junction bases outside the gene matches: 9. Germline-derived CDR1 and CDR2 are SGHRS and YFSETQ. This CDR3 has 16 residues. The CDR3 bases are TGCGCCAGCAGCTTGACAGGGGATGTGTGGGACACTGAAGCTTTCTTT. It codes for CASSLTGDVWDTEAFF.

The chain employs TRBV10-3 and TRBJ2-7, with 10 bases aligning to TRBD2. Germline trimming cut 3 bases from V and 2 bases from J; bases unmatched to any gene: 7. Germline CDR1 is ENHRY and CDR2 is SYGVKD. CDR3 size: 16 residues. The CDR3 DNA sequence: TGTGCCATCAGTGATATTAGCGGGAGGAAGACCTACGAGCAGTACTTC. It translates to CAISDISGRKTYEQYF.